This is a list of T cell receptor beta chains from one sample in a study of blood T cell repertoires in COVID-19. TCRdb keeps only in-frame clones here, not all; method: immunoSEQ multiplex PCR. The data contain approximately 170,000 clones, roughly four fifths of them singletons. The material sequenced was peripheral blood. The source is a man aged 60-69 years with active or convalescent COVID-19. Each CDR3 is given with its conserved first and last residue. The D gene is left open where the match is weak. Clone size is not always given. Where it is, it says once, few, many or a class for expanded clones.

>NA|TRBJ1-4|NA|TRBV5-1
CASSPLAGDREKLFF
TGCGCCAGCAGCCCCTTGGCAGGGGACCGTGAAAAACTGTTTTTT
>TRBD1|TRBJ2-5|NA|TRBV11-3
CASSAGGGETQYF
TGTGCCAGCAGCGCAGGGGGTGGCGAGACCCAGTACTTC
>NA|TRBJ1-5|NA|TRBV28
CASSFPNRWQPQHF
TGTGCCAGCAGTTTCCCTAACCGTTGGCAGCCCCAGCATTTT
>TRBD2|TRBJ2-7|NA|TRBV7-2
CASGSGFSYEQYF
TGTGCCAGCGGTAGCGGGTTCTCCTACGAGCAGTACTTC
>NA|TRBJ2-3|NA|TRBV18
CASSPRGGRATDTQYF
TGTGCCAGCTCACCACGGGGGGGCCGCGCCACAGATACGCAGTATTTT
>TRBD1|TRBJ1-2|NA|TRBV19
CASSDRAVNYGYTF
TGTGCCAGTAGTGACAGGGCAGTAAACTATGGCTACACCTTC
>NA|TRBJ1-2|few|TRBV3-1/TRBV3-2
CASSQIQGTHNYGYTF
TGTGCCAGCAGCCAAATACAGGGAACTCATAACTATGGCTACACCTTC
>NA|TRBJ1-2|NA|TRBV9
CASSGTTFNYGYTF
TGTGCCAGCAGCGGGACAACGTTTAACTATGGCTACACCTTC
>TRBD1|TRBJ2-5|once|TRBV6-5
CASSTGTGGETQYF
TGTGCCAGCAGTACCGGGACAGGAGGCGAGACCCAGTACTTC
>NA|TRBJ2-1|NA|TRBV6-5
CAGLRARYNEQFF
TGTGCCGGCCTCAGGGCGCGGTACAATGAGCAGTTCTTC
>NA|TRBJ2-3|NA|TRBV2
CASTPASGGANTQYF
TGTGCCAGCACCCCAGCAAGTGGGGGCGCGAATACGCAGTATTTT
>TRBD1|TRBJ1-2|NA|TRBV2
CASRGRDSRGGGYTF
TGTGCCAGCAGGGGCCGGGACAGCAGGGGCGGAGGCTACACCTTC
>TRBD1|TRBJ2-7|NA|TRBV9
CASSVEGQRFYEQYF
TGTGCCAGCAGCGTAGAGGGACAGAGATTCTACGAGCAGTACTTC